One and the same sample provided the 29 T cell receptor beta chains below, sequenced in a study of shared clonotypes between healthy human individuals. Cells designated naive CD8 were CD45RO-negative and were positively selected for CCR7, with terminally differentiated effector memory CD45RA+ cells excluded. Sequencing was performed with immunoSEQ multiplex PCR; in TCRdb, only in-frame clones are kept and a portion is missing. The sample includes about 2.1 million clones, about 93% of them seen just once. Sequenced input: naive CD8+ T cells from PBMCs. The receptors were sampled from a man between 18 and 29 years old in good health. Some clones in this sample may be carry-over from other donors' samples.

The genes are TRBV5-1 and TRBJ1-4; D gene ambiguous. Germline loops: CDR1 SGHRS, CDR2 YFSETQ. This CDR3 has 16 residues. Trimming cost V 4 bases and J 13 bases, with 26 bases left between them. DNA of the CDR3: TGCGCCAGCAGCCCAAACCGGGCCTATAACCCCAACGGACTGTTTTTT. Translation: CASSPNRAYNPNGLFF.

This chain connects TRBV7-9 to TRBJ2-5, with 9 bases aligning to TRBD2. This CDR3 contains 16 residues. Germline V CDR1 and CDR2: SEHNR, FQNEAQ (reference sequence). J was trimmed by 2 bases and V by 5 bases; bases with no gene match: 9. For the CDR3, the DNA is TGTGCCAGCAGCACACAGCGGGAGGTGGAGCAAGAGACCCAGTACTTC. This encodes CASSTQREVEQETQYF.

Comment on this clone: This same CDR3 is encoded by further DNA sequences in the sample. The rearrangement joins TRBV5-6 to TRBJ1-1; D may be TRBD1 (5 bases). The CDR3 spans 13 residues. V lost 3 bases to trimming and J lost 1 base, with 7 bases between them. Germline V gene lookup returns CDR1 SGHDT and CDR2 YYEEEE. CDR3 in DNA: TGTGCCAGCAGCTGGGGCCCGAACACTGAAGCTTTCTTT. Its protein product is CASSWGPNTEAFF.

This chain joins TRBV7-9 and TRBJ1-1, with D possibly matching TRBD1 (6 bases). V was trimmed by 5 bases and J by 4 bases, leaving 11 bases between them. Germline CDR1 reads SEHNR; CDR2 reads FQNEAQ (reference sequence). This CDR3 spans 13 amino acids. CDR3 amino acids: CASSLTGITEAFF. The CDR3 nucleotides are TGTGCCAGCAGCCTCACAGGGATCACTGAAGCTTTCTTT.

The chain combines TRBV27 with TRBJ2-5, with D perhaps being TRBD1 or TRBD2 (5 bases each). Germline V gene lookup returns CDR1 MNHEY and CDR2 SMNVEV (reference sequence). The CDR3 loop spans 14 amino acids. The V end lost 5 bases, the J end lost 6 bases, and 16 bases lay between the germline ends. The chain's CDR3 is CASSGTRTVQTQYF. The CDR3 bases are TGTGCCAGCAGTGGGACCCGAACCGTCCAGACCCAGTACTTC.

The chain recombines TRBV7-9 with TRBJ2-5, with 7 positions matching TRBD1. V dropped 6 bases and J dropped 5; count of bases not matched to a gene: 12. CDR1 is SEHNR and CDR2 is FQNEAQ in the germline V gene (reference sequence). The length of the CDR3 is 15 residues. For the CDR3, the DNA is TGTGCCAGCAGACCCTTCGACAGGGCTCATGAGACCCAGTACTTC. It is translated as CASRPFDRAHETQYF. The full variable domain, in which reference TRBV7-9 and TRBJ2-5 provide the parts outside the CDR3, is DTGVSQNPRHKITKRGQNVTFRCDPISEHNRLYWYRQTLGQGPEFLTYFQNEAQLEKSRLLSDRFSAERPKGSFSTLEIQRTEQGDSAMYLCASRPFDRAHETQYFGPGTRLLVL.

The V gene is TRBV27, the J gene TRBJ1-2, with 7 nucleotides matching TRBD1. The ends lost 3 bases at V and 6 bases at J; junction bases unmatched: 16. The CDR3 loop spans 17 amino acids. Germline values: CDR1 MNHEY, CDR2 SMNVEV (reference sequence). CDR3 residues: CASSFLPYRGEGDGYTF. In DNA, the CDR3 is TGTGCCAGCAGTTTTTTACCCTACAGGGGAGAGGGAGATGGCTACACCTTC.

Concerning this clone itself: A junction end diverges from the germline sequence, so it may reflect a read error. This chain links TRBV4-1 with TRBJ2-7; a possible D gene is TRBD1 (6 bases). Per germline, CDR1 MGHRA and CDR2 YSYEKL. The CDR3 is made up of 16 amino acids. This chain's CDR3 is CASSQGQGHVGYEQYF. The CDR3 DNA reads TGCGCCAGCAGTCAAGGTCAGGGGCACGTAGGTTACGAGCAGTACTTC.

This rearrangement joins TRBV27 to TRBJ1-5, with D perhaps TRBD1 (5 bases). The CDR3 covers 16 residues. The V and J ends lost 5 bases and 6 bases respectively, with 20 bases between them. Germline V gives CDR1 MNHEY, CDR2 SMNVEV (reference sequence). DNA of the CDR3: TGTGCCAGCAGTCCATCCAGAGGGGAAATCGGTCAGCCCCAGCATTTT. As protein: CASSPSRGEIGQPQHF.

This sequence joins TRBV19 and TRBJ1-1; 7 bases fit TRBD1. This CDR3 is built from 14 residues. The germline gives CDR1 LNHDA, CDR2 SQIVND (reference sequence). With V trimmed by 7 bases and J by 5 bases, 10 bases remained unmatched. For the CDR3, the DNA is TGTGCCAGTACCACTAGGAGCAGGGGGACTGAAGCTTTCTTT. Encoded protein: CASTTRSRGTEAFF. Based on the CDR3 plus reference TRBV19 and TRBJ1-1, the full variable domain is DGGITQSPKYLFRKEGQNVTLSCEQNLNHDAMYWYRQDPGQGLRLIYYSQIVNDFQKGDIAEGYSVSREKKESFPLTVTSAQKNPTAFYLCASTTRSRGTEAFFGQGTRLTVV.

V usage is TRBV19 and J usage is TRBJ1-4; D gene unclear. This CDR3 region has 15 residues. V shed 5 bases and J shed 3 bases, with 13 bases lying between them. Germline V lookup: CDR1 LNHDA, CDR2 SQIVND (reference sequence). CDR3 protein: CASSPRGDSNEKLFF. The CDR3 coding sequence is TGTGCCAGTAGTCCCCGTGGAGACTCTAATGAAAAACTGTTTTTT.

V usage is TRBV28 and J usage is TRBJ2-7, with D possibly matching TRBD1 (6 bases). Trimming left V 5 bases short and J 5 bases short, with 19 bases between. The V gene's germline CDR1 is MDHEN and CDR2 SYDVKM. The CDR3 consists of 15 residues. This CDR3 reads CASSLTGPYHDEQYF. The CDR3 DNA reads TGTGCCAGCAGTCTTACAGGGCCCTATCACGACGAGCAGTACTTC.

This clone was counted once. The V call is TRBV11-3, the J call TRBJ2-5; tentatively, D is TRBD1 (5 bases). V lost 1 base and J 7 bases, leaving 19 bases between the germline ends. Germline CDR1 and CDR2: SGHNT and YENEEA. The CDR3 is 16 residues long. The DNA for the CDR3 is TGTGCCAGCAGCTTAGGCCTGCGCCTAGGGGCCGGGACCCAGTACTTC. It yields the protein CASSLGLRLGAGTQYF.

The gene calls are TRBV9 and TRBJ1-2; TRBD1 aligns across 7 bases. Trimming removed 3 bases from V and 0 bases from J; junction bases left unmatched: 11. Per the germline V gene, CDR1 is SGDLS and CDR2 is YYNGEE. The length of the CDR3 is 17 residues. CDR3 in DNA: TGTGCCAGCAGCGGCGCCGGGACAGACATTTCTAACTATGGCTACACCTTC. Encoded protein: CASSGAGTDISNYGYTF.

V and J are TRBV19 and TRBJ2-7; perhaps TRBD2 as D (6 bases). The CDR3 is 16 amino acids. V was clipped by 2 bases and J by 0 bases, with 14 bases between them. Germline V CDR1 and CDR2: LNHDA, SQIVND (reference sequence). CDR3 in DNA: TGTGCCAGTAGTATAAGAGGTAGCGGCTTCTCCTACGAGCAGTACTTC. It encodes CASSIRGSGFSYEQYF.

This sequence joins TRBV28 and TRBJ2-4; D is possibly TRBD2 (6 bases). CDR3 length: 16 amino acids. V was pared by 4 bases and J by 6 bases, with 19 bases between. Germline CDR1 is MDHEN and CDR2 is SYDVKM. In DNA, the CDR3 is TGTGCCAGCAGTTCGATCGGGACTCTGGGGAGAAACATTCAGTACTTC. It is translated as CASSSIGTLGRNIQYF.

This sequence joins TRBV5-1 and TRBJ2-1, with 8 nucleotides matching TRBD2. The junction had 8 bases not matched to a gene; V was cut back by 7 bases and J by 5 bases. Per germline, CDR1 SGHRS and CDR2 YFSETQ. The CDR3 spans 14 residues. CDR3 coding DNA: TGCGCCAGCCGCATAAGCGGGAGCGACAATGAGCAGTTCTTC. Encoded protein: CASRISGSDNEQFF.

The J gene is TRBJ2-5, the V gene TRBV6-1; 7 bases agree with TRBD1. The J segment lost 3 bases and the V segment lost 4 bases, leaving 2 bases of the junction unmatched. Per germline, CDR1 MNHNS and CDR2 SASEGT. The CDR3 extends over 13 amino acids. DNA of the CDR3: TGTGCCAGCAGTGGGGACAGCAAAGAGACCCAGTACTTC. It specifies CASSGDSKETQYF.

In DNA, the CDR3 is TGCGCCAGCAGCTTGAAAGGGGGCAGTGAGCAGTTCTTC. The encoded protein is CASSLKGGSEQFF. This chain joins TRBV5-1 and TRBJ2-1, with 7 bases lining up with TRBD1. The germline V gene encodes CDR1 SGHRS and CDR2 YFSETQ. The junction had 4 bases not matched to a gene; V was cut back by 1 base and J by 9 bases. This CDR3 has 13 residues.

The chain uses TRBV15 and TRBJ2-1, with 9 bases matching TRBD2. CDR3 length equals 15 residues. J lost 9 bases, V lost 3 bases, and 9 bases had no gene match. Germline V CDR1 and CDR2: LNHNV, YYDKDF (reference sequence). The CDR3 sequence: CATSSSGTSLSEQFF. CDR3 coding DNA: TGTGCCACCAGCAGTTCCGGGACTAGCTTAAGTGAGCAGTTCTTC.

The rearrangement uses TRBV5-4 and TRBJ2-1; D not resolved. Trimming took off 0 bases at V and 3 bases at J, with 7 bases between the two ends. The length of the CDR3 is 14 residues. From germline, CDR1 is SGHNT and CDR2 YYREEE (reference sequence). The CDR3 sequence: CASSLGTDYNEQFF. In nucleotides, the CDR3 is TGTGCCAGCAGCTTGGGGACCGACTACAATGAGCAGTTCTTC. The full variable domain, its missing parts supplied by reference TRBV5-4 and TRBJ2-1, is ETGVTQSPTHLIKTRGQQVTLRCSSQSGHNTVSWYQQALGQGPQFIFQYYREEENGRGNFPPRFSGLQFPNYSSELNVNALELDDSALYLCASSLGTDYNEQFFGPGTRLTVL.

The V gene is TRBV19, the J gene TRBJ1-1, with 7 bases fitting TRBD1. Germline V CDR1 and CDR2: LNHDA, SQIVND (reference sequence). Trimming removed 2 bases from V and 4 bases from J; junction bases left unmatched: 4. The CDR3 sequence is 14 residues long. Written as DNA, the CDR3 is TGTGCCAGTAGTATAAAGGGGGCGGGCACTGAAGCTTTCTTT. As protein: CASSIKGAGTEAFF.

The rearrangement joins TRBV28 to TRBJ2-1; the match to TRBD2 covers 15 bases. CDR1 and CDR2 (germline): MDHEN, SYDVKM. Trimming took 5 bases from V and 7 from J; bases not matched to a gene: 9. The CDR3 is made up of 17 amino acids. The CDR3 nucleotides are TGTGCCAGCAGTCTCCCGGGACTAGCGGGAGGACGAAATGAGCAGTTCTTC. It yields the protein CASSLPGLAGGRNEQFF.

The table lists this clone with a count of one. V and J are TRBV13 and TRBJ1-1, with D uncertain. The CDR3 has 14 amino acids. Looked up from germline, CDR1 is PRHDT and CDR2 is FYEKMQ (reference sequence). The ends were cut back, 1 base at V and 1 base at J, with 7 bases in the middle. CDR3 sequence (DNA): TGTGCCAGCAGCTTAGTTTTGGGGAACACTGAAGCTTTCTTT. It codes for CASSLVLGNTEAFF.

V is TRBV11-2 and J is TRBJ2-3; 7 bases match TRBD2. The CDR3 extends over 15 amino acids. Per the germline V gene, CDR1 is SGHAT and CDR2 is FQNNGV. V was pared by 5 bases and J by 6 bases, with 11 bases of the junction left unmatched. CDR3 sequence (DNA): TGTGCCAGCAGCGAACGGGGGGAACTAGCGGATACGCAGTATTTT. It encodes CASSERGELADTQYF.

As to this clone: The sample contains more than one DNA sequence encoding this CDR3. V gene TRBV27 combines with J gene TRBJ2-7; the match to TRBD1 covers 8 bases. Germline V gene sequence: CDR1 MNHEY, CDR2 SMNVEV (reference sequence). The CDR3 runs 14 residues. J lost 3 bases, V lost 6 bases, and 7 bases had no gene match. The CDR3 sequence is CASSPRTGHYEQYF. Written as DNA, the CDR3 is TGTGCCAGCAGCCCCCGGACAGGGCACTACGAGCAGTACTTC.

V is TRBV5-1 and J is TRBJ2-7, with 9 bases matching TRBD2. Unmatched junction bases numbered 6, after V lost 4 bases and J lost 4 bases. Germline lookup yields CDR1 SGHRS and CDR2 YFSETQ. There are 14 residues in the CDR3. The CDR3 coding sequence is TGCGCCAGCAGCGAGGGACTAGCAGGTTACGAGCAGTACTTC. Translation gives CASSEGLAGYEQYF.

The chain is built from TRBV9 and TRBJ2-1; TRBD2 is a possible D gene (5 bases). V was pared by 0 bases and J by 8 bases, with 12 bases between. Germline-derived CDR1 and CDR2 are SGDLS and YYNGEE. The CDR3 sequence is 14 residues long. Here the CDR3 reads CASSVVARGDEQFF. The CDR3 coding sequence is TGTGCCAGCAGCGTAGTAGCTCGGGGTGATGAGCAGTTCTTC.

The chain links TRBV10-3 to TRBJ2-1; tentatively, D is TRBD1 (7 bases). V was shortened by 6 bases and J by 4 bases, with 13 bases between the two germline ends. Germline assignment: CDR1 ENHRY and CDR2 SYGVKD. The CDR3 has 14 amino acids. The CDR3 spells CAISPTGRYNEQFF. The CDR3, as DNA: TGTGCCATCAGCCCGACAGGGAGGTACAATGAGCAGTTCTTC.